These 30 T cell receptor beta chains were all obtained from the same sample, sequenced in a study of shared clonotypes between healthy human individuals. CD45RO-negative, CCR7-positively selected cells formed the naive CD8 fraction, excluding terminally differentiated effector memory CD45RA+ cells. Profiling relied on immunoSEQ multiplex PCR, and the TCRdb table lists in-frame clones only, not all of them. In the table there are about 1.9 million clones, around 93% of which are singletons. Input material: naive CD8+ T cells from PBMCs. Source of these receptors: a man aged 18 to 29 in good health. Some clones in this sample may be carry-over from other donors' samples.

Of note for this clone: Other DNA sequences in the sample encode the same CDR3. J is TRBJ2-7 and V is TRBV7-9; TRBD1 matches 7 bases. Germline values: CDR1 SEHNR, CDR2 FQNEAQ (reference sequence). This CDR3 has 14 amino acids. V was clipped by 1 base and J by 2 bases; unmatched bases: 2. The CDR3 DNA reads TGTGCCAGCAGCTTAGTACAGGGGACCTACGAGCAGTACTTC. It is translated as CASSLVQGTYEQYF.

As concerns this clone: This sample includes further DNA sequences coding for the same CDR3. The genes are TRBV27 and TRBJ2-2; D unclear. The V gene lost 3 bases and the J gene lost 6 bases, with 8 bases spanning the gap. This CDR3 region has 13 residues. CDR1 MNHEY and CDR2 SMNVEV come from the germline V gene (reference sequence). CDR3 residues: CASSFPGPGELFF. For the CDR3, the DNA is TGTGCCAGCAGTTTCCCGGGCCCCGGGGAGCTGTTTTTT.

The chain has TRBV27 and TRBJ2-3; D gene unclear. Germline V gene sequence: CDR1 MNHEY, CDR2 SMNVEV (reference sequence). Trimming cost V 3 bases and J 10 bases, with 14 bases left between them. The CDR3 totals 13 residues. The CDR3 DNA reads TGTGCCAGCAGTTTGAGTACCCTCCAAGCGCAGTATTTT. Translating it yields CASSLSTLQAQYF.

The V gene is TRBV7-9, the J gene TRBJ2-5; D is undetermined. Trimming removed 5 bases from V and 4 bases from J, with 14 bases in between. This CDR3 contains 14 residues. The V gene's germline CDR1 is SEHNR and CDR2 FQNEAQ (reference sequence). The CDR3 DNA follows: TGTGCCAGCAGCCCGCCGGAACTCCCAGAGACCCAGTACTTC. Its translation is CASSPPELPETQYF.

The V gene is TRBV28, the J gene TRBJ1-4, with TRBD1 matching 7 bases. Per germline, CDR1 MDHEN and CDR2 SYDVKM. V lost 6 bases, J lost 4 bases, and 5 bases stayed unmatched. The CDR3 loop spans 14 amino acids. CDR3 sequence reads: CASRPGGDNEKLFF. In nucleotides, the CDR3 is TGTGCCAGCAGGCCAGGGGGGGATAATGAAAAACTGTTTTTT.

The chain employs TRBV7-3 and TRBJ1-1; the D is unclear. CDR1 is SGHTA, CDR2 FQGTGA, per germline. The CDR3 spans 13 residues. V lost 2 bases and J lost 5, with 9 bases in between. The CDR3 DNA is TGTGCCAGCAGCTTAGCCATGGGTACTGAAGCTTTCTTT. Amino acid sequence: CASSLAMGTEAFF.

J is TRBJ2-3 and V is TRBV2; 9 bases match TRBD2. CDR3 length: 15 amino acids. Germline CDR1 is SNHLY and CDR2 is FYNNEI. The junction had 6 bases not matched to a gene; V was cut back by 6 bases and J by 2 bases. CDR3 protein: CASRQAGGPTDTQYF. In DNA, the CDR3 is TGTGCCAGCAGGCAAGCGGGAGGCCCCACAGATACGCAGTATTTT.

The genes are TRBV9 and TRBJ2-3; 8 nucleotides line up with TRBD2. CDR3 length: 15 residues. From germline, CDR1 is SGDLS and CDR2 YYNGEE. The ends lost 1 base at V and 4 bases at J; junction bases unmatched: 5. In nucleotides, the CDR3 is TGTGCCAGCAGCGTAACTGGACTAGCCCCAGATACGCAGTATTTT. Translation gives CASSVTGLAPDTQYF.

The chain combines TRBV13 with TRBJ1-6; D is perhaps TRBD1 (5 bases). CDR3 size: 17 residues. The V end was cut by 3 bases, the J end by 0 bases, with 12 bases between. Germline V gene data show CDR1 as PRHDT and CDR2 as FYEKMQ (reference sequence). The CDR3 coding sequence is TGTGCCAGCAGCTTGGGACCGGTACGCTCCTATAATTCACCCCTCCACTTT. Its protein is CASSLGPVRSYNSPLHF.

The chain has TRBV9 and TRBJ1-2; D unresolved. CDR1 and CDR2 from the germline V gene are SGDLS and YYNGEE. The CDR3 sequence is 13 residues long. V shed 0 bases and J shed 8 bases, with 11 bases lying between them. The CDR3 sequence is CASSVGVSEGYTF. The DNA for the CDR3 is TGTGCCAGCAGCGTAGGGGTATCTGAGGGCTACACCTTC.

The chain couples TRBV5-4 to TRBJ1-2; D is perhaps TRBD1 (6 bases). The CDR3 has 12 residues. V was cut by 5 bases and J by 4 bases, with 9 bases left in between. Germline-derived CDR1 and CDR2 are SGHNT and YYREEE (reference sequence). The DNA for the CDR3 is TGTGCCAGCAGGGGGGCCTCCTATGGCTACACCTTC. This translates into CASRGASYGYTF.

The chain combines TRBV28 with TRBJ2-7, with TRBD1 matching over 8 bases. Germline V CDR1 and CDR2: MDHEN, SYDVKM. Unmatched junction bases numbered 3, after V lost 3 bases and J lost 5 bases. CDR3 length: 13 amino acids. CDR3 amino acids: CASSFGQGDEQYF. The CDR3 nucleotides read TGTGCCAGCAGTTTTGGACAGGGTGACGAGCAGTACTTC.

This sequence joins TRBV4-3 and TRBJ2-7; 7 bases are a match to TRBD1. Trimming removed 4 bases from V and 6 bases from J; junction bases left unmatched: 12. The V gene's germline CDR1 is LGHNA and CDR2 YSLEER. The CDR3 is 15 amino acids. The CDR3 bases are TGCGCCAGCAGCCGCTTACTCGACAGGGTAGGCGAGCAGTACTTC. This translates into CASSRLLDRVGEQYF.

The V and J genes are TRBV29-1 and TRBJ2-7, with 12 bases matching TRBD1. V trimming: 2 bases; J trimming: 7 bases; junction bases outside the gene matches: 6. The CDR3 has 14 amino acids. The germline V gene encodes CDR1 SQVTM and CDR2 ANQGSEA. CDR3 sequence reads: CSVERGQGAREQYF. In DNA, the CDR3 is TGCAGCGTTGAAAGGGGACAGGGGGCAAGGGAGCAGTACTTC.

The chain employs TRBV7-9 and TRBJ1-1, with no clear D. This CDR3 comprises 15 residues. Trimming cost V 4 bases and J 1 base, with 13 bases left between them. The V gene's germline CDR1 is SEHNR and CDR2 FQNEAQ (reference sequence). The CDR3 sequence is CASSYSYYQNTEAFF. CDR3 bases: TGTGCCAGCAGCTACTCTTACTATCAGAACACTGAAGCTTTCTTT. The entire variable domain, with the rest obtained from reference TRBV7-9 and TRBJ1-1, is as follows: DTGVSQNPRHKITKRGQNVTFRCDPISEHNRLYWYRQTLGQGPEFLTYFQNEAQLEKSRLLSDRFSAERPKGSFSTLEIQRTEQGDSAMYLCASSYSYYQNTEAFFGQGTRLTVV.

J is TRBJ1-5 and V is TRBV28, with D possibly TRBD1 on 5 matching bases. V lost 11 bases, J lost 0 bases, and 11 bases lay in between. CDR3 length equals 13 residues. Germline values: CDR1 MDHEN, CDR2 SYDVKM. The DNA of the CDR3 is TGTGCCGTGGGGCAGTATAGCAATCAGCCCCAGCATTTT. This translates into CAVGQYSNQPQHF.

J is TRBJ2-5 and V is TRBV28; perhaps TRBD1 as D (5 bases). This CDR3 comprises 16 residues. CDR1 and CDR2 (germline): MDHEN, SYDVKM. V was pared by 5 bases and J by 0 bases, with 16 bases between. The CDR3 coding sequence is TGTGCCAGCAGTCCCGGGTGGGCAGGGTACCAAGAGACCCAGTACTTC. This codes for CASSPGWAGYQETQYF.

The chain couples TRBV28 to TRBJ2-1; 9 bases fit TRBD1. J lost 2 bases, V lost 6 bases, and 5 bases had no gene match. CDR1 and CDR2 (germline): MDHEN, SYDVKM. The CDR3 runs 15 residues. As DNA, the CDR3 is TGTGCCAGCAGCGACAGGGGGGGAGCCTACAATGAGCAGTTCTTC. It translates to CASSDRGGAYNEQFF. The full variable domain, in which reference TRBV28 and TRBJ2-1 provide the parts outside the CDR3, is DVKVTQSSRYLVKRTGEKVFLECVQDMDHENMFWYRQDPGLGLRLIYFSYDVKMKEKGDIPEGYSVSREKKERFSLILESASTNQTSMYLCASSDRGGAYNEQFFGPGTRLTVL.

The chain uses TRBV11-2 and TRBJ1-2; no clear D. V was shortened by 8 bases and J by 6 bases, with 19 bases between the two germline ends. Germline V lookup: CDR1 SGHAT, CDR2 FQNNGV. This CDR3 has 14 residues. The CDR3 DNA follows: TGTGCCAGCGGTATAGGCCAAGAAAGCCATGGCTACACCTTC. Translating gives CASGIGQESHGYTF.

The chain carries TRBV5-1 and TRBJ2-3; 13 bases agree with TRBD2. J gave up 4 bases and V 4 bases, and 6 bases lay outside the gene matches. This CDR3 has 16 residues. Per germline, CDR1 SGHRS and CDR2 YFSETQ. CDR3 sequence: CASSTGLAGASDTQYF. The CDR3 DNA sequence: TGCGCCAGCAGCACCGGACTAGCGGGAGCTTCAGATACGCAGTATTTT. The whole variable domain, filled in from reference TRBV5-1 and TRBJ2-3, reads KAGVTQTPRYLIKTRGQQVTLSCSPISGHRSVSWYQQTPGQGLQFLFEYFSETQRNKGNFPGRFSGRQFSNSRSEMNVSTLELGDSALYLCASSTGLAGASDTQYFGPGTRLTVL.

The rearrangement uses TRBV2 and TRBJ2-7; 13 nucleotides agree with TRBD2. The germline V gene has CDR1 SNHLY and CDR2 FYNNEI. The J segment lost 3 bases and the V segment lost 6 bases, leaving 5 bases of the junction unmatched. The CDR3 runs 15 residues. The CDR3 coding sequence is TGTGCCAGCAGCGGCAGGACTAGCGGGAGCTACGAGCAGTACTTC. It specifies CASSGRTSGSYEQYF. Using reference TRBV2 and TRBJ2-7 for the parts outside the CDR3, the full variable domain is EPEVTQTPSHQVTQMGQEVILRCVPISNHLYFYWYRQILGQKVEFLVSFYNNEISEKSEIFDDQFSVERPDGSNFTLKIRSTKLEDSAMYFCASSGRTSGSYEQYFGPGTRLTVT.

The CDR3 spells CASSFGLAGGYEELFF. Written as DNA, the CDR3 is TGTGCCAGCAGTTTCGGGCTAGCGGGAGGGTACGAGGAGCTGTTTTTT. The chain has TRBV27 and TRBJ2-2, with 12 bases fitting TRBD2. Germline V CDR1 and CDR2: MNHEY, SMNVEV (reference sequence). V shed 3 bases, J shed 10 bases, and the junction held 9 bases outside the gene matches. The CDR3 covers 16 residues.

J is TRBJ2-1 and V is TRBV7-8; the D is unclear. The CDR3 loop spans 15 amino acids. The germline V and J ends were trimmed by 1 base and 6 bases, with 13 bases remaining between them. CDR1 and CDR2 from the germline V gene are SGHVS and FQNEAQ. CDR3 sequence (DNA): TGTGCCAGCAGCTTAGTATCCTTTGTACCCAATGAGCAGTTCTTC. Translation: CASSLVSFVPNEQFF.

This clone has a handful of counts. The V gene is TRBV30, the J gene TRBJ1-1; D is unclear. CDR1 is GTSNPN and CDR2 is SVGIG in the germline V gene (reference sequence). Trimming cost V 3 bases and J 6 bases, with 11 bases left between them. The CDR3 length is 12 residues. Written as DNA, the CDR3 is TGTGCCTGGAGGACGGCTGGACCTGAAGCTTTCTTT. It yields the protein CAWRTAGPEAFF.

CDR3 coding DNA: TGTGCCAGCAGCGTAGCGGCAAATGGCAATCAGCCCCAGCATTTT. Protein sequence: CASSVAANGNQPQHF. The rearrangement uses TRBV9 and TRBJ1-5; D is ambiguous. Trimming stripped 0 bases from V and 2 bases from J, with 9 bases between. Germline lookup yields CDR1 SGDLS and CDR2 YYNGEE. The CDR3 loop spans 15 amino acids.

V gene TRBV14 combines with J gene TRBJ2-5, with 9 bases lining up with TRBD2. The J call is in doubt because the DNA end fits TRBJ2-7 better. The CDR3 is 18 residues long. Germline V lookup: CDR1 SGHDN, CDR2 FVKESK. CDR3 coding DNA: TGTGCCAGCAGCCCCGGACTAGCGACTTCCCTGGGTGCCTACGAGCAGTACTTC. Translation: CASSPGLATSLGAYEQYF.

In its sample, this clone was seen many times. The rearrangement joins TRBV2 to TRBJ2-3, with D maybe TRBD1 (7 bases). V lost 7 bases and J lost 0, with 14 bases in between. The CDR3 extends over 15 amino acids. Per the germline V gene, CDR1 is SNHLY and CDR2 is FYNNEI. In nucleotides, the CDR3 is TGTGCCAGCACCGGCGGGACAGCTAGCACAGATACGCAGTATTTT. It is translated as CASTGGTASTDTQYF.

This chain uses TRBV7-9 with TRBJ1-3; 8 nucleotides line up with TRBD1. Germline lookup yields CDR1 SEHNR and CDR2 FQNEAQ (reference sequence). V shed 4 bases and J 3 bases; nucleotides not matched to a gene: 5. This CDR3 spans 15 amino acids. CDR3 sequence (DNA): TGTGCCAGCAGCTGGGGGACAGGAGATGGAAACACCATATATTTT. This gives the protein CASSWGTGDGNTIYF.

V and J are TRBV7-2 and TRBJ2-7, with 9 bases fitting TRBD2. Per the germline V gene, CDR1 is SGHTA and CDR2 is FQGNSA. V lost 4 bases, J lost 7 bases, and 8 bases stayed unmatched. The CDR3 covers 14 residues. CDR3 sequence reads: CASSSIAGVGEQYF. CDR3 sequence (DNA): TGTGCCAGCAGCTCCATAGCGGGAGTGGGGGAGCAGTACTTC.

This clone was seen once. The V gene is TRBV4-1, the J gene TRBJ2-1, with D perhaps matching TRBD1 or TRBD2 (5 bases each). The length of the CDR3 is 18 residues. Per the germline V gene, CDR1 is MGHRA and CDR2 is YSYEKL. Trimming left V 1 base short and J 6 bases short, with 22 bases between. The CDR3 sequence: CASSQAVPRGNFGNEQFF. CDR3 nucleotides: TGCGCCAGCAGCCAAGCCGTCCCGAGGGGAAACTTTGGCAATGAGCAGTTCTTC.